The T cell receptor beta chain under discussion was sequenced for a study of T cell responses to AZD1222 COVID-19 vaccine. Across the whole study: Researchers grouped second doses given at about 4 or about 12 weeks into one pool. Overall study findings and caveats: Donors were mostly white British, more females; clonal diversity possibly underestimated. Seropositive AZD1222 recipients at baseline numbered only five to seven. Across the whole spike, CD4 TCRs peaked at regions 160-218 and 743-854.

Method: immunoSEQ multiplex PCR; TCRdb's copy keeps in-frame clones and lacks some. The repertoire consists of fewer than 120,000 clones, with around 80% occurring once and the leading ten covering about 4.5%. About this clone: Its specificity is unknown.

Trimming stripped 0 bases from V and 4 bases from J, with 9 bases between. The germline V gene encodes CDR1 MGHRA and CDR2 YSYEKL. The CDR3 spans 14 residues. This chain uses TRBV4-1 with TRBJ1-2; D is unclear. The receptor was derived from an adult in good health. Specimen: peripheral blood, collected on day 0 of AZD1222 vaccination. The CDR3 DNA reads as TGCGCCAGCAGCCAAGAGGGGATCGGCTATGGCTACACCTTC. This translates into CASSQEGIGYGYTF.